A selection of T cell receptor beta chains follows, all from one sample in a study of blood T cell repertoires in COVID-19. Some clones are missing from TCRdb's copy, which holds only in-frame ones; the method was immunoSEQ multiplex PCR. The table includes 250,000 to 350,000 clones, roughly 86% detected once. The sample comprised PBMCs or T cells enriched from blood (not recorded which). The source is a woman in her fifties or sixties who had been exposed to COVID-19. The CDR3 runs from the conserved cysteine through the conserved F or W. The order of the fields is J gene, D gene, clone size, V gene, CDR3 DNA, CDR3 protein. The D gene is left open where the match is weak. A clone size is listed for some rows: how often the clone was seen (once, few, many), or a class if it is expanded.

j_call: TRBJ1-3
d_call: NA
clone_size: NA
v_call: TRBV7-9
cdr3_nt: TGTGCCAGCAGCGGACGACAGGCGACAAACACCATATATTTT
cdr3_aa: CASSGRQATNTIYF

j_call: TRBJ2-1
d_call: TRBD2
clone_size: NA
v_call: TRBV5-1
cdr3_nt: TGCGCCAGCATCCCCGGGGGGAGTTCCTACAATGAGCAGTTCTTC
cdr3_aa: CASIPGGSSYNEQFF

j_call: TRBJ2-7
d_call: NA
clone_size: few
v_call: TRBV27
cdr3_nt: TGTGCCAGCAGAAAACGGCTAGCTGGAATCCGGGACAAGAGCTACGAGCAGTACTTC
cdr3_aa: CASRKRLAGIRDKSYEQYF

j_call: TRBJ1-1
d_call: TRBD1
clone_size: NA
v_call: TRBV6-1
cdr3_nt: TGTGCCAGCAGTGAAGCACAGGGGAGCACTGAAGCTTTCTTT
cdr3_aa: CASSEAQGSTEAFF

j_call: TRBJ2-1
d_call: TRBD2
clone_size: NA
v_call: TRBV9
cdr3_nt: TGTGCCAGCAGCTTCGGGACTAGCGGGGATGAGCAGTTCTTC
cdr3_aa: CASSFGTSGDEQFF

j_call: TRBJ2-3
d_call: NA
clone_size: NA
v_call: TRBV11-3
cdr3_nt: TGTGCCAGCAGCTTAGGGGCTGACACAGATACGCAGTATTTT
cdr3_aa: CASSLGADTDTQYF

j_call: TRBJ1-2
d_call: TRBD1
clone_size: once
v_call: TRBV10-2
cdr3_nt: TGCGCCAGCAGTGAGTCTCAAGGGACAGGGACTAACTATGGCTACACCTTC
cdr3_aa: CASSESQGTGTNYGYTF

j_call: TRBJ1-2
d_call: TRBD1
clone_size: NA
v_call: TRBV5-6
cdr3_nt: TGTGCCAGCAGCTCAACCGCGACAGGGAGCTATGGCTACACCTTC
cdr3_aa: CASSSTATGSYGYTF

j_call: TRBJ1-4
d_call: TRBD1
clone_size: NA
v_call: TRBV19
cdr3_nt: TGTGCCAGTAGCGACGTTCAGGGGGCAAAACTGTTTTTT
cdr3_aa: CASSDVQGAKLFF

j_call: TRBJ1-2
d_call: TRBD1
clone_size: NA
v_call: TRBV27
cdr3_nt: TGTGCCAGCAGCGGACAGGTACCTAACTATGGCTACACCTTC
cdr3_aa: CASSGQVPNYGYTF

j_call: TRBJ2-3
d_call: TRBD2
clone_size: NA
v_call: TRBV7-6
cdr3_nt: TGTGCCAGCAGCTTAAGGGGACTAGCGGGGACCACAGATACGCAGTATTTT
cdr3_aa: CASSLRGLAGTTDTQYF

j_call: TRBJ2-7
d_call: TRBD1
clone_size: NA
v_call: TRBV3-1/TRBV3-2
cdr3_nt: TGTGCCAGCAGCCAACCAGGACAGGGGGCCTACGAGCAGTACTTC
cdr3_aa: CASSQPGQGAYEQYF

j_call: TRBJ2-2
d_call: NA
clone_size: NA
v_call: TRBV19
cdr3_nt: TGTGCCACCACGATCCTAGGGGGTACCGGGGAGCTGTTTTTT
cdr3_aa: CATTILGGTGELFF

j_call: TRBJ1-4
d_call: TRBD1
clone_size: NA
v_call: TRBV6-5
cdr3_nt: TGTGCCAGCAGTTACGGAAGCCCGGGACAGGGAGATTGGCTGTTTTTT
cdr3_aa: CASSYGSPGQGDWLFF

j_call: TRBJ1-2
d_call: TRBD1
clone_size: NA
v_call: TRBV12-3/TRBV12-4
cdr3_nt: TGTGCCAGCAGTTTAGGGACAGGGGATGGGAACACCTTC
cdr3_aa: CASSLGTGDGNTF

j_call: TRBJ2-3
d_call: NA
clone_size: NA
v_call: TRBV28
cdr3_nt: TGTGCCAGCAGTGGTTGGGGGGTGGATACGCAGTATTTT
cdr3_aa: CASSGWGVDTQYF

j_call: TRBJ1-1
d_call: NA
clone_size: NA
v_call: TRBV24-1
cdr3_nt: TGTGCCACCTGTCGGGAGGAGGTGAACACTGAAGCTTTCTTT
cdr3_aa: CATCREEVNTEAFF

j_call: TRBJ2-7
d_call: NA
clone_size: NA
v_call: TRBV13
cdr3_nt: TGTGCCAGCAGCTTAGGGGCAGGGGCGTACGAGCAGTACTTC
cdr3_aa: CASSLGAGAYEQYF

j_call: TRBJ1-1
d_call: TRBD1
clone_size: NA
v_call: TRBV30
cdr3_nt: TGTGCCTGGAATTCGGGACAGATTATGAACACTGAAGCTTTCTTT
cdr3_aa: CAWNSGQIMNTEAFF

j_call: TRBJ2-1
d_call: NA
clone_size: NA
v_call: TRBV5-4
cdr3_nt: TGTGCCAGCAGCCCAGCCCCGCGGGCAGCGGCCCATGAGCAGTTCTTC
cdr3_aa: CASSPAPRAAAHEQFF

j_call: TRBJ2-2
d_call: NA
clone_size: NA
v_call: TRBV28
cdr3_nt: TGTGCCAGCAGTTTAGAGGCAGGGGGAGGGAACACCGGGGAGCTGTTTTTT
cdr3_aa: CASSLEAGGGNTGELFF

j_call: TRBJ1-3
d_call: NA
clone_size: NA
v_call: TRBV4-2
cdr3_nt: TGTGCCAGCAGCCAAGATCCGGCGGCCATCATCTCTGGAAACACCATATATTTT
cdr3_aa: CASSQDPAAIISGNTIYF

j_call: TRBJ1-3
d_call: NA
clone_size: once
v_call: TRBV7-9
cdr3_nt: TGTGCCAGCAGCTTAAGCCTTGAGGAGGACAGTTCTGGAAACACCATATATTTT
cdr3_aa: CASSLSLEEDSSGNTIYF

j_call: TRBJ1-1
d_call: NA
clone_size: NA
v_call: TRBV28
cdr3_nt: TGTGCCAGCAGTTTAAAACAGCAGATGAACACTGAAGCTTTCTTT
cdr3_aa: CASSLKQQMNTEAFF

j_call: TRBJ2-1
d_call: NA
clone_size: NA
v_call: TRBV11-3
cdr3_nt: TGTGCCAGCAGCTTGTCATTGTCGGGGTCCAATGAGCAGTTCTTC
cdr3_aa: CASSLSLSGSNEQFF

j_call: TRBJ1-1
d_call: NA
clone_size: NA
v_call: TRBV10-3
cdr3_nt: TGTGCCATCAGTGAGTCATGGTCGGGGACTGAGAACACTGAAGCTTTCTTT
cdr3_aa: CAISESWSGTENTEAFF